This TCR beta chain was observed in a study of blood T cells in healthy people across ages. The authors ran a second PCR of 7 to 11 cycles using a sample-barcoded 5' primer and a J-beta primer mix. MiXCR, applied by TCRdb to the 5' RACE reads, yields one record per CDR3 protein. The repertoire consists of 750,000 to 950,000 distinct CDR3 sequences, with under 30% occurring once and the leading ten covering over 2.5%. Germline CDR1 is MNHEY and CDR2 is SVGAGI. The V and J ends lost 8 bases and 4 bases respectively, with 11 bases between them. The CDR3 length is 12 residues. This sample also belongs to another study, concerning T cells of mothers and their children.

This TCR was sampled from a boy aged 5-17 years in good health. This chain links TRBV6-5 with TRBJ1-2, with D perhaps TRBD1 (5 bases). The sample was blood. CDR3 bases: TGTGCCAGCTGGGGCGGGGCCTATGGCTACACCTTC. It encodes CASWGGAYGYTF.